One sample yielded the 4 T cell receptor beta chains listed below, sequenced in a study of PD-1 blockade in classical Hodgkin lymphoma. Sequenced by immunoSEQ multiplex PCR; TCRdb stores in-frame clones only, minus some. The table shows 25,000 to 30,000 clones, with around 80% occurring only once. Time point specified: cycle 4 day 1 (C4D1), after five to seven weeks of nivolumab. Relapse after autologous stem cell transplantation occurred in every patient, and brentuximab vedotin exposure varied. The sample in question was peripheral blood mononuclear cells (PBMCs), obtained before the fourth cycle of nivolumab. The receptor source for this set is a human donor with classical Hodgkin lymphoma.

This chain uses TRBV18 with TRBJ1-4; a possible D gene is TRBD1 (6 bases). V was shortened by 7 bases and J by 7 bases, with 16 bases between the two germline ends. The CDR3 is 14 amino acids. Germline V gene lookup returns CDR1 KGHSH and CDR2 LQKENI. This CDR3 reads CASFFGGVGEKLFF. In nucleotides, the CDR3 is TGTGCCAGCTTCTTCGGGGGCGTAGGTGAAAAACTGTTTTTT.

The chain links TRBV25-1 to TRBJ2-7; tentative D call: TRBD1 (6 bases). This CDR3 is built from 13 residues. V was clipped by 3 bases and J by 2 bases, with 8 bases between them. Germline lookup yields CDR1 MGHDK and CDR2 SYGVNS. DNA of the CDR3: TGTGCCAGCAGTGACAGGGGAGCCTACGAGCAGTACTTC. Protein sequence: CASSDRGAYEQYF.

This chain connects TRBV5-1 to TRBJ2-5, with TRBD2 matching over 7 bases. CDR3 length: 15 amino acids. The junction had 8 bases not matched to a gene; V was cut back by 2 bases and J by 4 bases. Germline V gene lookup returns CDR1 SGHRS and CDR2 YFSETQ. DNA of the CDR3: TGCGCCAGCAGCTTTGAGGGAGGGCCTCTAGAGACCCAGTACTTC. Its translation is CASSFEGGPLETQYF. Combining the CDR3 with reference TRBV5-1 and TRBJ2-5 gives the whole variable domain KAGVTQTPRYLIKTRGQQVTLSCSPISGHRSVSWYQQTPGQGLQFLFEYFSETQRNKGNFPGRFSGRQFSNSRSEMNVSTLELGDSALYLCASSFEGGPLETQYFGPGTRLLVL.

The CDR3: CASIGQGGTEAFF. CDR3 nucleotide sequence: TGTGCCAGTATAGGACAGGGGGGGACTGAAGCTTTCTTT. The rearrangement joins TRBV19 to TRBJ1-1, with TRBD1 matching over 10 bases. The CDR3 has 13 residues. Germline loops: CDR1 LNHDA, CDR2 SQIVND (reference sequence). V trimming: 7 bases; J trimming: 5 bases; junction bases outside the gene matches: 4. Using reference TRBV19 and TRBJ1-1 for the parts outside the CDR3, the full variable domain is DGGITQSPKYLFRKEGQNVTLSCEQNLNHDAMYWYRQDPGQGLRLIYYSQIVNDFQKGDIAEGYSVSREKKESFPLTVTSAQKNPTAFYLCASIGQGGTEAFFGQGTRLTVV.